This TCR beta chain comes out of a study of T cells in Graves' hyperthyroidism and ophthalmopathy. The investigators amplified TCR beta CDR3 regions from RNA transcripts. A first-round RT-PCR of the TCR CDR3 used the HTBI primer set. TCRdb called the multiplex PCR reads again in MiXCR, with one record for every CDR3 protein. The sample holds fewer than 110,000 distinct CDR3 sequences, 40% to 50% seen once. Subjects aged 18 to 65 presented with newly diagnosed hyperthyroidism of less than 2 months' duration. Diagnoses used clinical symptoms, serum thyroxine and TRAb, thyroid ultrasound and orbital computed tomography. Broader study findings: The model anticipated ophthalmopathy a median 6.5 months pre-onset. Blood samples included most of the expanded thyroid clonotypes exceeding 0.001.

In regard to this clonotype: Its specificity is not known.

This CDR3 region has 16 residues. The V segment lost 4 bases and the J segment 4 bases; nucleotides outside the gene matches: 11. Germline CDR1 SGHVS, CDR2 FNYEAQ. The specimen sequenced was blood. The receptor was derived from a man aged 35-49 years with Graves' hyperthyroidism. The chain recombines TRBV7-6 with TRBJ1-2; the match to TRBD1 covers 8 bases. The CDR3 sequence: CASSSQQGVTLYGYTF. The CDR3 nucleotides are TGTGCCAGCAGCTCCCAACAGGGGGTCACCCTCTATGGCTACACCTTC.